This T cell receptor beta chain is drawn from a study of spatial heterogeneity in lung cancer. Study-level points and caveats: The study found ubiquitous expanded tumor TCRs in blood more at resection than follow-up.

Time point noted: sample taken at primary tumor resection. Sequencing was performed on whole RNA extracted from tumor and nontumor lung tissue, or from frozen PBMC, and the material was left unsorted. This clonotype was counted at least ten times. What it recognizes is unknown. V trimming: 8 bases; J trimming: 5 bases; junction bases outside the gene matches: 8. CDR3 length: 14 residues. Germline V CDR1 and CDR2: MNHEY, SMNVEV (reference sequence). TCRdb independently ran MiXCR on the 5' RACE reads; one entry per CDR3 protein. The data contain roughly 79,000 distinct CDR3 sequences, under 8.5% of them seen just once; the ten biggest clones take up roughly 7.1%.

The receptor was isolated from a male donor with early-stage non-small cell lung cancer. This specimen consisted of PBMCs, obtained at surgery. The chain combines TRBV27 with TRBJ2-3, with 9 bases lining up with TRBD1. CDR3 amino acids: CASRTGGEVDTQYF. Written as DNA, the CDR3 is TGTGCCAGCCGAACAGGGGGCGAGGTAGATACGCAGTATTTT.